A single sample gave rise to the 31 T cell receptor beta chains below, sequenced in a study of blood T cell repertoires in COVID-19. TCRdb's copy holds only in-frame clones and misses some; the assay was immunoSEQ multiplex PCR. The sample holds roughly 150,000 clones, around 84% seen once. The sample consisted of peripheral blood. Every receptor here comes from an older woman with COVID-19, enrolled during active disease.

The chain has TRBV7-2 and TRBJ2-1; 15 bases are a match to TRBD2. This CDR3 region has 15 residues. The germline V gene encodes CDR1 SGHTA and CDR2 FQGNSA. J lost 9 bases, V lost 7 bases, and 7 bases had no gene match. CDR3 in amino acids: CASTLGLAGGGEQFF. For the CDR3, the DNA is TGTGCCAGCACCTTGGGACTAGCGGGAGGAGGTGAGCAGTTCTTC.

J is TRBJ2-2 and V is TRBV19, with D possibly TRBD2 on 6 matching bases. CDR3 size: 15 residues. Trimming cost V 3 bases and J 6 bases, with 14 bases left between them. The V gene's germline CDR1 is LNHDA and CDR2 SQIVND (reference sequence). The CDR3 DNA is TGTGCCAGTAGTATTGCGGGGTTAGTGGCCGGGGAGCTGTTTTTT. This translates into CASSIAGLVAGELFF.

J is TRBJ2-2 and V is TRBV4-1; the D is unclear. This CDR3 spans 16 amino acids. Trimming removed 1 base at V and 2 bases at J, with 11 bases between. Germline V gives CDR1 MGHRA, CDR2 YSYEKL. The CDR3 DNA reads TGCGCCAGCAGCCAAGGACACCTGACCAACACCGGGGAGCTGTTTTTT. This translates into CASSQGHLTNTGELFF.

This clone was seen once. The DNA for the CDR3 is TGTGCCAGCTCCCCGGGGATCCCGCCCACAGATACGCAGTATTTT. Amino acid sequence: CASSPGIPPTDTQYF. The V gene is TRBV18, the J gene TRBJ2-3; TRBD2 is a possible D gene (5 bases). V lost 6 bases, J lost 2 bases, and 15 bases lay in between. The CDR3 is 15 amino acids. The germline V gene encodes CDR1 KGHSH and CDR2 LQKENI.

V gene TRBV30 combines with J gene TRBJ1-2, with a possible D match to TRBD1 (6 bases). This CDR3 contains 15 residues. The germline V and J ends were trimmed by 3 bases and 2 bases, with 16 bases remaining between them. The germline gives CDR1 GTSNPN, CDR2 SVGIG (reference sequence). CDR3 sequence reads: CAWSQPGHTNYGYTF. CDR3 DNA: TGTGCCTGGAGCCAGCCGGGACACACAAACTATGGCTACACCTTC.

The chain recombines TRBV19 with TRBJ1-4, with 10 bases identical to TRBD1. Losses at the gene ends were 7 bases for V and 6 bases for J; bases not matched to a gene: 14. The CDR3 length is 17 residues. Per the germline V gene, CDR1 is LNHDA and CDR2 is SQIVND (reference sequence). This CDR3 is CASMWSMTGGNDEKLFF. In DNA form, the CDR3 reads TGTGCCAGTATGTGGTCCATGACAGGGGGCAATGATGAAAAACTGTTTTTT.

The V and J genes are TRBV3-1 (or the pseudogene TRBV3-2) and TRBJ1-3; TRBD1 matches at 10 bases. This CDR3 is 17 amino acids long. The germline gives CDR1 LGHDT, CDR2 YNNKEL (reference sequence). The V gene end was trimmed by 2 bases and the J gene end by 4 bases; junction bases not matched to a gene: 8. DNA of the CDR3: TGTGCCAGCAGCCAAAAGGGACAGGGGAGCGGGGGAAACACCATATATTTT. It encodes CASSQKGQGSGGNTIYF.

This chain uses TRBV24-1 with TRBJ1-2; 9 bases line up with TRBD1. This CDR3 is built from 16 residues. Looked up from germline, CDR1 is KGHDR and CDR2 is SFDVKD. J lost 7 bases, V lost 3 bases, and 11 bases had no gene match. CDR3: CATSDAGGTGLIGYTF. In nucleotides, the CDR3 is TGTGCCACCAGTGATGCCGGCGGGACAGGGTTGATTGGCTACACCTTC.

The V gene is TRBV5-4, the J gene TRBJ1-2; 9 bases fit TRBD1. V shed 2 bases and J 2 bases; nucleotides not matched to a gene: 4. This CDR3 contains 15 residues. Germline V lookup: CDR1 SGHNT, CDR2 YYREEE (reference sequence). The DNA of the CDR3 is TGTGCCAGCAGCTTCTCCGGGACAGGGAACTATGGCTACACCTTC. Amino acids: CASSFSGTGNYGYTF.

This sequence joins TRBV7-2 and TRBJ1-2, with TRBD1 matching over 7 bases. The V gene's germline CDR1 is SGHTA and CDR2 FQGNSA. The CDR3 consists of 13 residues. The V and J ends lost 5 bases and 3 bases, in that order; junction bases with no gene match: 3. CDR3 bases: TGTGCCAGCAGCCTCGGGACAGACTATGGCTACACCTTC. Amino acids: CASSLGTDYGYTF.

This clone was detected only a few times. The CDR3 protein is CASSLGLAADEQYF. The CDR3 region has the DNA TGCGCCAGCAGCTTGGGACTAGCGGCCGACGAGCAGTACTTC. The chain combines TRBV5-1 with TRBJ2-7; 9 bases agree with TRBD2. Germline-derived CDR1 and CDR2 are SGHRS and YFSETQ. The junction had 3 bases not matched to a gene; V was cut back by 0 bases and J by 5 bases. There are 14 residues in the CDR3. Complete variable domain (other parts from reference TRBV5-1 and TRBJ2-7): KAGVTQTPRYLIKTRGQQVTLSCSPISGHRSVSWYQQTPGQGLQFLFEYFSETQRNKGNFPGRFSGRQFSNSRSEMNVSTLELGDSALYLCASSLGLAADEQYFGPGTRLTVT.

The gene calls are TRBV11-2 and TRBJ1-4, with 9 bases aligning to TRBD1. CDR3 length: 16 residues. The junction had 8 bases not matched to a gene; V was cut back by 1 base and J by 8 bases. The V gene's germline CDR1 is SGHAT and CDR2 FQNNGV. CDR3 amino acids: CASSLGDRVMEEKLFF. CDR3 DNA: TGTGCCAGCAGCTTAGGGGACAGGGTCATGGAGGAAAAACTGTTTTTT.

This clone was observed a few times. The chain uses TRBV7-8 and TRBJ2-7, with D tentatively TRBD2 (7 bases). The V end lost 5 bases, the J end lost 0 bases, and 11 bases lay between the germline ends. The germline V gene has CDR1 SGHVS and CDR2 FQNEAQ. The CDR3 is 14 amino acids. The DNA of the CDR3 is TGTGCCAGCAGCCTGAGGGGGGGCTCCTACGAGCAGTACGTC. As protein: CASSLRGGSYEQYV.

CDR3 in amino acids: CASGFGDMSNSPLHF. In DNA, the CDR3 is TGTGCTAGTGGTTTTGGGGACATGAGTAATTCACCCCTCCACTTT. The chain has TRBV12-5 and TRBJ1-6; D possibly corresponds to TRBD1 (6 bases). Trimming cost V 3 bases and J 6 bases, with 12 bases left between them. The CDR3 length is 15 residues. Germline CDR1 LGHNT, CDR2 FRNRAP.

The chain has TRBV5-1 and TRBJ2-1; 9 bases are shared with TRBD1. Germline V gene lookup returns CDR1 SGHRS and CDR2 YFSETQ. V shed 2 bases and J 4 bases; nucleotides not matched to a gene: 4. CDR3 size: 15 residues. The CDR3 loop reads CASSFRQGGYNEQFF. The CDR3 coding sequence is TGCGCCAGCAGCTTTCGACAGGGGGGGTACAATGAGCAGTTCTTC.

The chain has TRBV30 and TRBJ1-1; D ambiguous. The CDR3 consists of 16 residues. Germline V gene lookup returns CDR1 GTSNPN and CDR2 SVGIG (reference sequence). Between the trimmed V and J ends, which lost 3 bases and 4 bases, there was a span of 21 bases. The CDR3 protein is CAWRPDGSWQVTEAFF. The CDR3 nucleotides read TGTGCCTGGAGGCCCGACGGTTCGTGGCAGGTCACTGAAGCTTTCTTT. The entire variable domain, with the rest obtained from reference TRBV30 and TRBJ1-1, is as follows: SQTIHQWPATLVQPVGSPLSLECTVEGTSNPNLYWYRQAAGRGLQLLFYSVGIGQISSEVPQNLSASRPQDRQFILSSKKLLLSDSGFYLCAWRPDGSWQVTEAFFGQGTRLTVV.

The chain has TRBV23-1 and TRBJ1-5, with D unresolved. TRBV23-1 is labeled an ORF, and its function is uncertain. Between the trimmed V and J ends, which lost 0 bases and 0 bases, there was a span of 15 bases. This CDR3 region has 18 residues. The CDR3 DNA follows: TGCGCCAGCAGTCAATCGACCGGACGGGGAGATAGCAATCAGCCCCAGCATTTT. Amino acids: CASSQSTGRGDSNQPQHF.

V and J are TRBV19 and TRBJ1-3; D unresolved. CDR3 size: 14 residues. Germline V gives CDR1 LNHDA, CDR2 SQIVND (reference sequence). Trimming shortened V by 5 bases and J by 3 bases, and 11 bases separated the two germline ends. The chain's CDR3 is CASSGREGGNTIYF. The CDR3 nucleotides read TGTGCCAGTAGTGGCCGGGAAGGTGGAAACACCATATATTTT.

This chain links TRBV28 with TRBJ1-5, with D possibly matching TRBD1 (6 bases). The CDR3 loop spans 15 amino acids. Germline CDR1 MDHEN, CDR2 SYDVKM. CDR3 in amino acids: CATISLGGGDQPQHF. As DNA, the CDR3 is TGTGCTACGATCAGCCTGGGGGGGGGCGACCAGCCCCAGCATTTT.

The V and J genes are TRBV6-5 and TRBJ2-7; D ambiguous. The CDR3 sequence is 12 residues long. Between the trimmed V and J ends, which lost 7 bases and 3 bases, there was a span of 10 bases. Germline assignment: CDR1 MNHEY and CDR2 SVGAGI. DNA for the CDR3: TGTGCCAGCACAGCCCGGAGCTACGAGCAGTACTTC. Translation gives CASTARSYEQYF.

The chain carries TRBV6-1 and TRBJ2-7; TRBD2 might be the D (5 bases). Looked up from germline, CDR1 is MNHNS and CDR2 is SASEGT. This CDR3 has 11 residues. Between the trimmed V and J ends, which lost 2 bases and 12 bases, there was a span of 11 bases. The chain's CDR3 is CASSESGLRYF. In DNA form, the CDR3 reads TGTGCCAGCAGTGAAAGCGGACTCAGGTACTTC.

V is TRBV6-1 and J is TRBJ1-2; unclear D gene. Germline CDR1 is MNHNS and CDR2 is SASEGT. The CDR3 is 17 residues long. V lost 4 bases to trimming and J lost 2 bases, with 20 bases between them. CDR3 nucleotide sequence: TGTGCCAGCAGTGGGTCACTGGCGATCGGGAGAAACTATGGCTACACCTTC. It translates to CASSGSLAIGRNYGYTF.

This clone was seen a single time. V gene TRBV5-1 combines with J gene TRBJ2-3; TRBD2 matches at 8 bases. Per germline, CDR1 SGHRS and CDR2 YFSETQ. V was clipped by 0 bases and J by 0 bases; unmatched bases: 0. The CDR3 is 15 residues long. CDR3 region: CASSLVAGSTDTQYF. In nucleotides, the CDR3 is TGCGCCAGCAGCTTGGTAGCGGGAAGCACAGATACGCAGTATTTT. Filled out from reference TRBV5-1 and TRBJ2-3, the complete variable domain reads KAGVTQTPRYLIKTRGQQVTLSCSPISGHRSVSWYQQTPGQGLQFLFEYFSETQRNKGNFPGRFSGRQFSNSRSEMNVSTLELGDSALYLCASSLVAGSTDTQYFGPGTRLTVL.

This chain connects TRBV30 to TRBJ1-5; D is uncertain. V lost 0 bases and J 5 bases, leaving 17 bases between the germline ends. CDR1 and CDR2 (germline): GTSNPN, SVGIG (reference sequence). The CDR3 covers 16 residues. The CDR3: CAWSVRGVEVYQPQHF. The CDR3 coding sequence is TGTGCCTGGAGTGTAAGAGGAGTTGAGGTCTATCAGCCCCAGCATTTT.

This chain uses TRBV5-1 with TRBJ1-1; D possibly corresponds to TRBD1 (5 bases). V lost 1 base and J lost 4, with 14 bases in between. This CDR3 region has 15 residues. Germline lookup yields CDR1 SGHRS and CDR2 YFSETQ. For the CDR3, the DNA is TGCGCCAGCAGCTTGATGGCAGGGCAGGGCACTGAAGCTTTCTTT. It codes for CASSLMAGQGTEAFF.

The J gene is TRBJ2-5, the V gene TRBV7-6, with 11 bases identical to TRBD2. V lost 1 base and J lost 6; bases outside the gene matches: 7. The length of the CDR3 is 16 residues. Germline V CDR1 and CDR2: SGHVS, FNYEAQ. Here the CDR3 reads CASSLGSGGAIQTQYF. In DNA, the CDR3 is TGTGCCAGCAGCTTAGGTAGCGGGGGGGCCATACAGACCCAGTACTTC.

The chain joins TRBV11-2 to TRBJ1-5; weak D call: TRBD1 (5 bases). Looked up from germline, CDR1 is SGHAT and CDR2 is FQNNGV. CDR3 length: 15 amino acids. The V gene lost 1 base and the J gene lost 5 bases, with 12 bases spanning the gap. The CDR3 spells CASSLGWGRDQPQHF. CDR3 DNA: TGTGCCAGCAGCTTAGGTTGGGGCAGAGATCAGCCCCAGCATTTT.

The chain uses TRBV6-5 and TRBJ1-5, with 9 bases lining up with TRBD1. Trimming took 8 bases from V and 5 from J; bases not matched to a gene: 7. Germline V CDR1 and CDR2: MNHEY, SVGAGI. This CDR3 region has 14 residues. CDR3 residues: CASGKDRGYQPQHF. CDR3 sequence (DNA): TGTGCCAGCGGGAAGGACAGGGGATATCAGCCCCAGCATTTT.

This chain links TRBV6-4 with TRBJ1-2; D is unclear. V lost 2 bases, J lost 4 bases, and 17 bases lay in between. CDR3 length equals 16 residues. Germline loops: CDR1 MRHNA, CDR2 SNTAGT. CDR3 residues: CASSDATRKNGYGYTF. The CDR3 DNA is TGTGCCAGCAGTGACGCGACACGGAAAAATGGCTATGGCTACACCTTC.

The chain combines TRBV5-4 with TRBJ1-1; D not resolved. The length of the CDR3 is 15 residues. V lost 0 bases to trimming and J lost 1 base, with 10 bases between them. Germline CDR1 reads SGHNT; CDR2 reads YYREEE (reference sequence). CDR3 protein: CASSLGPRENTEAFF. The CDR3 coding sequence is TGTGCCAGCAGCTTGGGCCCCCGGGAGAACACTGAAGCTTTCTTT.

This chain connects TRBV6-2 or TRBV6-3 to TRBJ1-1; 10 bases map to TRBD1. V lost 4 bases to trimming and J lost 4 bases; unmatched junction nucleotides: 6. CDR1 is MNHEY, CDR2 SVGEGT, per germline. This CDR3 is 15 amino acids long. The CDR3 reads CASSWRDRGFTEAFF. As DNA, the CDR3 is TGTGCCAGCAGTTGGCGGGACAGGGGATTCACTGAAGCTTTCTTT.